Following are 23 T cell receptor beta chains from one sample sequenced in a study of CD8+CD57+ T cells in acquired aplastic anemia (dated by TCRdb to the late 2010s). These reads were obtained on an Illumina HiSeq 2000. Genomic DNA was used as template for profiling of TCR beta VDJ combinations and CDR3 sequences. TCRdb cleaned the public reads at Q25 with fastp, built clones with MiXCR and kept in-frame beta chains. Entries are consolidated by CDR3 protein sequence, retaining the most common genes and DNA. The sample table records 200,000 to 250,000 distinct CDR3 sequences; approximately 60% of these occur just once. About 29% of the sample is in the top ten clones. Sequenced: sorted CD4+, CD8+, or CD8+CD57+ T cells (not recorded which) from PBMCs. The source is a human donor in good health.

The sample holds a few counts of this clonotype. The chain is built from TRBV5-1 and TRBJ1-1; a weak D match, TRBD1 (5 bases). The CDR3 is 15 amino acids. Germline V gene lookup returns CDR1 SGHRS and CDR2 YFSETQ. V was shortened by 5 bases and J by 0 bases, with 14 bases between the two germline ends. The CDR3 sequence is CASRGQGDMNTEAFF. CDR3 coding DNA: TGCGCCAGCAGGGGCCAGGGCGATATGAACACTGAAGCTTTCTTT.

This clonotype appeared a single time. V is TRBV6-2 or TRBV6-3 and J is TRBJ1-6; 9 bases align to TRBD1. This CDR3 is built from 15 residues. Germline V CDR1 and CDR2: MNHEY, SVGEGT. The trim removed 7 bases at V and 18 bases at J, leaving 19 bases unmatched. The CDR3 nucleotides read TGTGCCAGCATCTCCCGGACAGGGGACCTTTTGGGTGCCCACTTT. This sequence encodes CASISRTGDLLGAHF.

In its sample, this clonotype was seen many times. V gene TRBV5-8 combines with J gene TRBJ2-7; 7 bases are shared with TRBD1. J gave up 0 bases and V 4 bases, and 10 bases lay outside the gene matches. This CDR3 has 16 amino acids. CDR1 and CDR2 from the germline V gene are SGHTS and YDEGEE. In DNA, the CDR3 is TGTGCCAGCAGCAACCCGGGACAGCAGATCTCCTACGAGCAGTACTTC. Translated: CASSNPGQQISYEQYF.

The CDR3 DNA is TGTGCCAGTAGTTTAACCCTGACGGGGTATAATTCACCCCTCCACTTT. Translating it yields CASSLTLTGYNSPLHF. The V gene is TRBV19, the J gene TRBJ1-6; no clear D. The CDR3 has 16 residues. Germline V gene data show CDR1 as LNHDA and CDR2 as SQIVND (reference sequence). V gave up 5 bases and J gave up 4 bases, with 15 bases separating them.

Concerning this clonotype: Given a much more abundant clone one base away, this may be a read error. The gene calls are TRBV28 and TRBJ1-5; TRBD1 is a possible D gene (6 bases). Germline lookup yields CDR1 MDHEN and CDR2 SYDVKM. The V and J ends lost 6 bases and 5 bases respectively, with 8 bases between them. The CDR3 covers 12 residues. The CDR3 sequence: CASRYRDQPQHF. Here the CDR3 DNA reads TGTGCCAGCAGATACAGGGATCAGCCCCAGCATTTT.

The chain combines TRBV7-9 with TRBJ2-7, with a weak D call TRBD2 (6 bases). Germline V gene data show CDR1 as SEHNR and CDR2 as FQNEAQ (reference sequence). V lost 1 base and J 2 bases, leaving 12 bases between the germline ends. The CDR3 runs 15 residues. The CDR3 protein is CASSLGRGAPYEQYF. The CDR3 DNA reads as TGTGCCAGCAGCTTAGGGAGGGGTGCTCCCTACGAGCAGTACTTC.

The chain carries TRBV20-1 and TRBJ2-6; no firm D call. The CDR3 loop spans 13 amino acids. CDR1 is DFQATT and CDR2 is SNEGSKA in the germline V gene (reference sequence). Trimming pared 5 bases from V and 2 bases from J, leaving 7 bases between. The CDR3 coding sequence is TGCAGTGCTCAATCGACTGGGGCCAACGTCCTGACTTTC. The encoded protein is CSAQSTGANVLTF.

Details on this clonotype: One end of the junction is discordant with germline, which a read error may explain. The CDR3 protein is CASSVGTGKETQYF. The CDR3 nucleotides are TGCGCCAGCAGCGTAGGGACAGGGAAAGAGACCCAGTACTTC. V usage is TRBV9 and J usage is TRBJ2-5; 9 nucleotides align to TRBD1. The CDR3 sequence is 14 residues long. The germline CDR1 and CDR2 sequences are SGDLS and YYNGEE.

CDR3 sequence (DNA): TGTGCCAGCAGCTTGGGGGATTCTAGCACAGATACGCAGTATTTT. Translating gives CASSLGDSSTDTQYF. This chain links TRBV11-2 with TRBJ2-3; TRBD1 or TRBD2 may be the D gene (5 bases each). Trimming removed 3 bases at V and 0 bases at J, with 10 bases between. The CDR3 contains 15 residues. Germline V gene data show CDR1 as SGHAT and CDR2 as FQNNGV.

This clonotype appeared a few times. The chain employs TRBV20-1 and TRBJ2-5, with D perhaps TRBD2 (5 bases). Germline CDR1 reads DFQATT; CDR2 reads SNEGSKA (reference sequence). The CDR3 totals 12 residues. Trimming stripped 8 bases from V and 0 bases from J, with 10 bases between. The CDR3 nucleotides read TGCAGTCCAACTAGGAACCAAGAGACCCAGTACTTC. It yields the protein CSPTRNQETQYF.

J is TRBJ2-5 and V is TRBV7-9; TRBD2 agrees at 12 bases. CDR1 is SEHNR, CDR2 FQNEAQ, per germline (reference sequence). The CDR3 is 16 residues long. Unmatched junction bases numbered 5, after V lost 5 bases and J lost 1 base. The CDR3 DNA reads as TGTGCCAGCAGCCTCGGACTAGCGGGGCCCCAAGAGACCCAGTACTTC. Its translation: CASSLGLAGPQETQYF. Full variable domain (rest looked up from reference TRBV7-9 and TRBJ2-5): DTGVSQNPRHKITKRGQNVTFRCDPISEHNRLYWYRQTLGQGPEFLTYFQNEAQLEKSRLLSDRFSAERPKGSFSTLEIQRTEQGDSAMYLCASSLGLAGPQETQYFGPGTRLLVL.

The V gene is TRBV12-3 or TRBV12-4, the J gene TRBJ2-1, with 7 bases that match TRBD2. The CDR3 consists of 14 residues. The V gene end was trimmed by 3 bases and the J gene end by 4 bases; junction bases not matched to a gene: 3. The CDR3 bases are TGTGCCAGCAGTTTGCAGCGGGGATACAATGAGCAGTTCTTC. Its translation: CASSLQRGYNEQFF.

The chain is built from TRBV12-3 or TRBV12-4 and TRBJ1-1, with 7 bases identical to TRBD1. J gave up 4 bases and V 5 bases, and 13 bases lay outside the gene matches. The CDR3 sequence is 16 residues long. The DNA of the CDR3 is TGTGCCAGCAGTCTCCACCAGACAGGGTTGGGCACTGAAGCTTTCTTT. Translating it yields CASSLHQTGLGTEAFF.

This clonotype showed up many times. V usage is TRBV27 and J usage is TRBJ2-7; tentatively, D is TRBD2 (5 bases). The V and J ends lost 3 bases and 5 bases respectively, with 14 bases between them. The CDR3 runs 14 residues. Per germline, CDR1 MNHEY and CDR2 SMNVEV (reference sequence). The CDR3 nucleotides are TGTGCCAGCAGTTTGGCGGGTGGGTTTAACGAGCAGTACTTC. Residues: CASSLAGGFNEQYF.

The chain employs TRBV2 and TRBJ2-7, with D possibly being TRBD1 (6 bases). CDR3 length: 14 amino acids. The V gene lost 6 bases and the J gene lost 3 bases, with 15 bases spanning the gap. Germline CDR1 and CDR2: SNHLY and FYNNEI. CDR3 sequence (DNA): TGTGCCAGCAGCTTGGGGGACACGGTCTACGAGCAGTACTTC. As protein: CASSLGDTVYEQYF.

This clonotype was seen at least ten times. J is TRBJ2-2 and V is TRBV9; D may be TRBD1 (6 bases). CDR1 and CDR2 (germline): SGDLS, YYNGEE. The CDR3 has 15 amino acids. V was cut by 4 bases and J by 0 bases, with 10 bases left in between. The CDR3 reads CASSPRTANTGELFF. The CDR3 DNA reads TGTGCCAGCAGCCCCCGGACAGCGAACACCGGGGAGCTGTTTTTT. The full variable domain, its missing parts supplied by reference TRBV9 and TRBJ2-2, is DSGVTQTPKHLITATGQRVTLRCSPRSGDLSVYWYQQSLDQGLQFLIQYYNGEERAKGNILERFSAQQFPDLHSELNLSSLELGDSALYFCASSPRTANTGELFFGEGSRLTVL.

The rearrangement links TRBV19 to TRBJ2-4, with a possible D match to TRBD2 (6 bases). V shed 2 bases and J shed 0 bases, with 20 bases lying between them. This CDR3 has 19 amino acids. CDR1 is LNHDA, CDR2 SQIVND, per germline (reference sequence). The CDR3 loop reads CASSIRTPGGAIAKNIQYF. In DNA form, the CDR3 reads TGTGCCAGTAGTATACGTACGCCTGGAGGGGCTATAGCCAAAAACATTCAGTACTTC.

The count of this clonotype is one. The CDR3 nucleotides read TGTGCCAGCAGCCAGGAGACAGGGGCCCCGGAGCAGCCCCAGCATTTT. It translates to CASSQETGAPEQPQHF. The chain has TRBV4-2 and TRBJ1-5; 8 bases fit TRBD1. This CDR3 comprises 16 residues. Per the germline V gene, CDR1 is LGHNA and CDR2 is YNFKEQ. With V trimmed by 3 bases and J by 7 bases, 11 bases remained unmatched.

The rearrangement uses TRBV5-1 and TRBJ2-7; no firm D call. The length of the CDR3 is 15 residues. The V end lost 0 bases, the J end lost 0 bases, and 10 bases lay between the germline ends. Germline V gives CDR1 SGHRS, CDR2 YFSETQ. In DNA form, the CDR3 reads TGCGCCAGCAGCTTGGGTGCAGATCGCTCCTACGAGCAGTACTTC. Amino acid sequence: CASSLGADRSYEQYF.

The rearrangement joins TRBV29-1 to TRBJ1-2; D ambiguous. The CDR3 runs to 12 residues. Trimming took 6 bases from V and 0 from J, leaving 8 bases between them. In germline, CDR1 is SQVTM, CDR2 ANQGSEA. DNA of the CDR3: TGCAGCGTCAGGACGGCTAACTATGGCTACACCTTC. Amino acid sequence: CSVRTANYGYTF.

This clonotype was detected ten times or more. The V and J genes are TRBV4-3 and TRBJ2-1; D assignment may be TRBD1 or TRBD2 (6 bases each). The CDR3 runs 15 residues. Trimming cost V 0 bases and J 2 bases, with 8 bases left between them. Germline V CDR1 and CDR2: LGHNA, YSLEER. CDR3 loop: CASSQDGGTYNEQFF. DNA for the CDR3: TGCGCCAGCAGCCAAGACGGGGGCACCTACAATGAGCAGTTCTTC.

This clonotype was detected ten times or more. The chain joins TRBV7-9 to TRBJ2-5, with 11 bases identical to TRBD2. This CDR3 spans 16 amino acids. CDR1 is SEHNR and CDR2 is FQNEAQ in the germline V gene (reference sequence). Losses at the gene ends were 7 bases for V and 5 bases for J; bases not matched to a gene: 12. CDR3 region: CASTMGLAGGVETQYF. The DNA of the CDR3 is TGTGCCAGCACCATGGGGCTAGCGGGGGGCGTTGAGACCCAGTACTTC.

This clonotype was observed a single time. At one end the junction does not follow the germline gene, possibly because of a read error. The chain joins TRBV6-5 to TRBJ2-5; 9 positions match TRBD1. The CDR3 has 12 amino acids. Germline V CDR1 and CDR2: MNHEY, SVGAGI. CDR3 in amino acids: CASSYSTGGISF. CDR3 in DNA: TGTGCCAGCAGTTACTCGACAGGGGGGATTTCATTC.